Listed below are T cell receptor beta chains from one sample, sequenced in a study of cytomegalovirus exposure and HLA in healthy donors. This table comes from immunoSEQ multiplex PCR, and its TCRdb copy is limited to in-frame clones, with some not included. The sample comprises approximately 170,000 clones, 75% to 90% of which are singletons, and 1% rests with the top ten. The material sequenced was PBMCs. All receptors come from a boy under 10 years old in good health and CMV-seronegative. CDR3s include the opening cysteine and the closing phenylalanine or tryptophan. The D gene is left open where the match is weak. Clone size is not always given. Where it is, it says once, few, many or a class for expanded clones.

TRBV7-6,NA,NA,TRBJ1-4,17,CASSIHLKQAEGEKLFF,TGTGCCAGCAGCATACACCTCAAACAGGCGGAGGGTGAAAAACTGTTTTTT
TRBV27,NA,NA,TRBJ1-6,14,CASRMSSYNSPLHF,TGTGCCAGCAGAATGAGCTCCTATAATTCACCCCTCCACTTT
TRBV10-3,TRBD1,NA,TRBJ1-2,13,CAIKGQGDYGYTF,TGTGCCATTAAGGGGCAGGGGGACTATGGCTACACCTTC
TRBV2,NA,NA,TRBJ2-7,14,CASIPGVATYEQYF,TGTGCCAGCATTCCAGGGGTGGCCACCTACGAGCAGTACTTC
TRBV6-4,NA,NA,TRBJ2-3,15,CASSDSRTSTDTQYF,TGTGCCAGCAGTGACTCGAGAACTAGCACAGATACGCAGTATTTT
TRBV29-1,TRBD1,few,TRBJ1-1,13,CSVEDRGLSGAFF,TGCAGCGTTGAAGACAGGGGGCTGAGTGGGGCTTTCTTT
TRBV4-2,TRBD1,NA,TRBJ1-2,16,CASSPRPGGIDYGYTF,TGTGCCAGCAGCCCCCGCCCAGGGGGCATCGACTATGGCTACACCTTC
TRBV5-4,TRBD2,NA,TRBJ2-3,17,CASSLVASGGLGDTQYF,TGTGCCAGCAGCTTGGTGGCTAGCGGGGGGCTAGGAGATACGCAGTATTTT
TRBV29-1,NA,NA,TRBJ1-1,15,CSVGGAWGVNTEAFF,TGCAGCGTTGGAGGGGCTTGGGGGGTGAACACTGAAGCTTTCTTT
TRBV6-1,TRBD1,NA,TRBJ1-2,15,CASSAWDRSNYGYTF,TGTGCCAGCAGTGCCTGGGACAGATCTAACTATGGCTACACCTTC
TRBV2,TRBD1,NA,TRBJ2-7,16,CASNDIEGQGAYEQYF,TGTGCCAGCAATGATATTGAGGGACAGGGGGCCTACGAGCAGTACTTC
TRBV27,NA,NA,TRBJ1-6,15,CASSFGIGGNSPLHF,TGTGCCAGCAGTTTTGGAATCGGGGGTAATTCACCCCTCCACTTT
TRBV6-5,NA,NA,TRBJ2-5,14,CASSYSWAQETQYF,TGTGCCAGCAGTTACTCTTGGGCCCAAGAGACCCAGTACTTC
TRBV28,TRBD2,NA,TRBJ2-5,18,CASSLFPPGGTHQETQYF,TGTGCCAGCAGTTTATTCCCTCCCGGGGGGACCCACCAAGAGACCCAGTACTTC
TRBV25-1,NA,NA,TRBJ1-6,14,CASSEVRDNSPLHF,TGTGCCAGCAGTGAAGTGAGGGATAATTCACCCCTCCACTTT
TRBV6-1,NA,few,TRBJ2-1,14,CASSEAVGSDEQFF,TGTGCCAGCAGTGAAGCGGTAGGGAGCGATGAGCAGTTCTTC
TRBV27,NA,NA,TRBJ2-2,15,CASSSDSSGTGELFF,TGTGCCAGCAGTTCTGACAGCTCGGGCACCGGGGAGCTGTTTTTT
TRBV2,TRBD1,NA,TRBJ2-3,13,CASRTGETDTQYF,TGTGCCAGTCGGACAGGGGAGACAGATACGCAGTATTTT
TRBV19,NA,NA,TRBJ1-1,13,CASSIDGEMEAFF,TGTGCCAGTAGTATAGACGGGGAAATGGAGGCTTTCTTT
TRBV2,TRBD1,NA,TRBJ1-2,13,CASSVDRVYGYTF,TGTGCCAGCAGCGTCGACAGGGTCTATGGCTACACCTTC
TRBV9,TRBD2,NA,TRBJ2-2,21,CASSHSPGTSGRAPNTGELFF,TGTGCCAGCAGCCATTCCCCCGGGACTAGCGGGAGGGCCCCGAACACCGGGGAGCTGTTTTTT
TRBV6-6,TRBD2,NA,TRBJ2-3,16,CASSARLAGRTDTQYF,TGTGCCAGCAGTGCTCGACTAGCGGGGCGCACAGATACGCAGTATTTT
TRBV27,TRBD2,NA,TRBJ2-1,16,CASSPTSGVSYNEQFF,TGTGCCAGCAGTCCGACTAGCGGGGTCTCATACAATGAGCAGTTCTTC
TRBV6-1,NA,NA,TRBJ1-5,15,CASSEGTAINQPQHF,TGTGCCAGCAGTGAAGGGACAGCGATTAATCAGCCCCAGCATTTT
TRBV25-1,TRBD2,NA,TRBJ2-3,16,CAIGGLAGGGTDTQYF,TGTGCCATCGGGGGACTAGCGGGAGGTGGAACAGATACGCAGTATTTT
TRBV28,TRBD2,NA,TRBJ2-7,23,CASTPAGGPLKGLAGGPEYEQYF,TGTGCCAGCACCCCTGCGGGGGGACCGTTAAAGGGACTAGCGGGAGGGCCAGAATACGAGCAGTACTTC
TRBV7-3,NA,once,TRBJ2-3,15,CASSLFRESTDTQYF,TGTGCCAGCAGCTTATTTCGGGAGTCAACAGATACGCAGTATTTT
TRBV7-9,NA,NA,TRBJ2-5,14,CASSRTRGQETQYF,TGTGCCAGCAGCCGGACCAGGGGCCAAGAGACCCAGTACTTC
TRBV28,NA,NA,TRBJ1-2,12,CASSFQGEGYTF,TGTGCCAGCAGTTTCCAAGGGGAAGGCTACACCTTC
TRBV30,NA,NA,TRBJ2-7,13,CAWSPASSYEQYF,TGTGCCTGGAGCCCAGCGTCGAGCTACGAGCAGTACTTC
TRBV28,NA,NA,TRBJ1-1,12,CASSSPGTEAFF,TGTGCCAGCAGTTCCCCCGGCACTGAAGCTTTCTTT
TRBV7-8,NA,NA,TRBJ2-1,18,CASSLGRLAGEAYNEQFF,TGTGCCAGCAGCTTAGGCAGGCTGGCAGGGGAAGCCTACAATGAGCAGTTCTTC
TRBV7-8,NA,NA,TRBJ1-5,17,CASSFITGGGFGQPQHF,TGTGCCAGCAGCTTTATTACAGGTGGCGGTTTTGGACAGCCCCAGCATTTT
TRBV6-6,TRBD2,NA,TRBJ2-7,16,CASSYLTSGRPGEQYF,TGTGCCAGCAGTTACCTGACTAGCGGGAGACCAGGCGAGCAGTACTTC
TRBV5-5,TRBD2,NA,TRBJ2-7,15,CASSQGLAGAYEQYF,TGTGCCAGCAGCCAGGGACTAGCGGGGGCCTACGAGCAGTACTTC
TRBV15,NA,few,TRBJ1-5,15,CATSRDREGGQPQHF,TGTGCCACCAGCAGAGATCGGGAGGGGGGTCAGCCCCAGCATTTT
TRBV7-6,TRBD1,NA,TRBJ2-3,15,CASSPRDRITDTQYF,TGTGCCAGCAGCCCCCGGGACAGGATCACAGATACGCAGTATTTT
TRBV7-3,TRBD2,NA,TRBJ2-7,16,CASSLVPSGVSYEQYF,TGTGCCAGCAGCTTAGTTCCTAGCGGGGTTTCTTACGAGCAGTACTTC
TRBV2,TRBD1,NA,TRBJ1-2,14,CASSADRGNYGYTF,TGTGCCAGCAGTGCCGACAGGGGGAACTATGGCTACACCTTC
TRBV2,NA,few,TRBJ1-2,16,CASSQARSAGFYGYTF,TGTGCCAGCAGCCAAGCCCGATCCGCAGGATTCTATGGCTACACCTTC
TRBV27,TRBD2,once,TRBJ2-2,16,CASSLGLAGSAGELFF,TGTGCCAGCAGTCTGGGACTAGCGGGAAGTGCCGGGGAGCTGTTTTTT